What follows are 4 T cell receptor beta chains derived from one specimen sequenced in a study of CD8+ T cells in alopecia areata. Extracted RNA was reverse transcribed into cDNA, the sequencing template. Produced via immunoSEQ multiplex PCR; TCRdb's table is partial and in-frame only. This table has 170,000 or so clones, under 60% appearing once. As for treatment: oral pan-JAK inhibitor, 5-10 mg twice daily. Sequenced material: CD8+ T cells sorted from blood, taken at week 24, from a patient treated with tofacitinib. These receptors all come from a human donor with alopecia areata.

The chain carries TRBV4-1 and TRBJ2-7, with a tentative D call TRBD1 (5 bases). V was pared by 3 bases and J by 0 bases, with 9 bases between. CDR1 and CDR2 from the germline V gene are MGHRA and YSYEKL. The CDR3 covers 14 residues. Here the CDR3 reads CASSHADNSYEQYF. CDR3 sequence (DNA): TGCGCCAGCAGCCACGCGGACAACTCCTACGAGCAGTACTTC.

In this sample, this clone turned up a few times. The chain joins TRBV7-9 to TRBJ1-6; D not resolved. Deletions cut 5 bases from V and 11 bases from J, with 10 bases between. Germline V gene sequence: CDR1 SEHNR, CDR2 FQNEAQ (reference sequence). This CDR3 is built from 12 residues. CDR3 DNA sequence: TGTGCCAGCAGCACACCTGGGACACCCCTCCACTTT. It encodes CASSTPGTPLHF.

The CDR3: CASSSVGTKETQYF. For the CDR3, the DNA is TGTGCCAGCAGCTCCGTCGGCACGAAAGAGACCCAGTACTTC. This sequence joins TRBV13 and TRBJ2-5; no definite D call. The ends were cut back, 4 bases at V and 3 bases at J, with 12 bases in the middle. The CDR3 consists of 14 residues. The germline V gene encodes CDR1 PRHDT and CDR2 FYEKMQ (reference sequence).

In its sample, this clone was seen a few times. This sequence joins TRBV14 and TRBJ2-7; no clear D gene. Trimming took off 1 base at V and 2 bases at J, with 6 bases between the two ends. Per the germline V gene, CDR1 is SGHDN and CDR2 is FVKESK. CDR3 size: 13 residues. The CDR3 nucleotides read TGTGCCAGCAGCCAAGGGACCACCTACGAGCAGTACTTC. Its protein is CASSQGTTYEQYF. The variable domain in full, with the rest retrieved from reference TRBV14 and TRBJ2-7, is EAGVTQFPSHSVIEKGQTVTLRCDPISGHDNLYWYRRVMGKEIKFLLHFVKESKQDESGMPNNRFLAERTGGTYSTLKVQPAELEDSGVYFCASSQGTTYEQYFGPGTRLTVT.